This T cell receptor beta chain emerged from a study of cytomegalovirus exposure and HLA in healthy donors. Per the germline V gene, CDR1 is WNHNN and CDR2 is SYGVQD (reference sequence). The CDR3 runs to 14 residues. J was trimmed by 3 bases and V by 6 bases; bases with no gene match: 4. The table lists this clone with a few counts. Primers included in the PCR were 60 Vbeta and 13 Jbeta primers. The table came from immunoSEQ multiplex PCR; TCRdb's copy has only in-frame clones and leaves some out. Found here are about 150,000 clones, roughly 80% of them singletons; the top ten hold approximately 1.3%.

The sequence was obtained from a man over 45 in good health and CMV-seropositive. This rearrangement joins TRBV10-1 to TRBJ2-1, with TRBD1 matching over 8 bases. Specimen: PBMCs. CDR3 coding DNA: TGCGCCAGCAGCTCCGGACAGGGCTACAATGAGCAGTTCTTC. Its translation is CASSSGQGYNEQFF.